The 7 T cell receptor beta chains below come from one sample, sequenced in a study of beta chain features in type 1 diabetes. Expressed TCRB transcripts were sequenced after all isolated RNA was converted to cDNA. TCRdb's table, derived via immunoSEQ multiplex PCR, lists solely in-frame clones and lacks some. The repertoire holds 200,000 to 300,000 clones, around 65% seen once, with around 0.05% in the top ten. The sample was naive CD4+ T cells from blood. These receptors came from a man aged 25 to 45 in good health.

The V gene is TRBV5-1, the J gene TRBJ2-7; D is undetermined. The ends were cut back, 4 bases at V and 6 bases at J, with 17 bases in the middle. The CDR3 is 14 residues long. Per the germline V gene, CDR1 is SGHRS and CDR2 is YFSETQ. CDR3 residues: CASSPYTGSGEQYF. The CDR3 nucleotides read TGCGCCAGCAGCCCTTACACCGGCAGTGGCGAGCAGTACTTC.

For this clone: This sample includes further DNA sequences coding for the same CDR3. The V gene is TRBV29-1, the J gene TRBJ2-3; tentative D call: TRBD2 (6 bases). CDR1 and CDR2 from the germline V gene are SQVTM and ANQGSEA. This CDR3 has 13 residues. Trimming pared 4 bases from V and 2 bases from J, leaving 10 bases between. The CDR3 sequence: CSVGGVYTDTQYF. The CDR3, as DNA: TGCAGCGTTGGGGGGGTTTACACAGATACGCAGTATTTT.

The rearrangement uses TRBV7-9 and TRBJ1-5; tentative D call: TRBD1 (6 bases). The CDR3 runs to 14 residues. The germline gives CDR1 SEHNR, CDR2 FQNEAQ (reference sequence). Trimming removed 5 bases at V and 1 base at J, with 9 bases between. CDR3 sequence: CASSPDRSNQPQHF. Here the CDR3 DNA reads TGTGCCAGCAGCCCCGACAGGAGCAATCAGCCCCAGCATTTT.

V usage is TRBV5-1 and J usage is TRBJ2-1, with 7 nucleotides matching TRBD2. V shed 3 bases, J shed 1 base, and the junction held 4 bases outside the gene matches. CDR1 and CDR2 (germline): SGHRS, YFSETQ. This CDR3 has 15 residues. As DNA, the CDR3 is TGCGCCAGCAGCTCCGTAGCGGGTTCCTACAATGAGCAGTTCTTC. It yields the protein CASSSVAGSYNEQFF.

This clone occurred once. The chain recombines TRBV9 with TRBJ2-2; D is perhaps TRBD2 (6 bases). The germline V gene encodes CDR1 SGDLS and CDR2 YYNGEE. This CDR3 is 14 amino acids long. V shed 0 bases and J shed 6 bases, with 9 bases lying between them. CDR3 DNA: TGTGCCAGCAGCGTAGAGCCTAGCGCCGGGGAGCTGTTTTTT. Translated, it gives CASSVEPSAGELFF.

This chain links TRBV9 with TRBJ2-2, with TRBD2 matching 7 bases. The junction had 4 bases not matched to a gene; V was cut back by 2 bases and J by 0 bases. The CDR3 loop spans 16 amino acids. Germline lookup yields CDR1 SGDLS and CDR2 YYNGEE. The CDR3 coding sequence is TGTGCCAGCAGCGTCTCGGGAGGAGCGAACACCGGGGAGCTGTTTTTT. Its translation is CASSVSGGANTGELFF.

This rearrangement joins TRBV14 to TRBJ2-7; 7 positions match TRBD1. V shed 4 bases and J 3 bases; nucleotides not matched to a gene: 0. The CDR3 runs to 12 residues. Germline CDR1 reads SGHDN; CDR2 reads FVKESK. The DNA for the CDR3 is TGTGCCAGCAGCCGACAGGGCTACGAGCAGTACTTC. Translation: CASSRQGYEQYF.